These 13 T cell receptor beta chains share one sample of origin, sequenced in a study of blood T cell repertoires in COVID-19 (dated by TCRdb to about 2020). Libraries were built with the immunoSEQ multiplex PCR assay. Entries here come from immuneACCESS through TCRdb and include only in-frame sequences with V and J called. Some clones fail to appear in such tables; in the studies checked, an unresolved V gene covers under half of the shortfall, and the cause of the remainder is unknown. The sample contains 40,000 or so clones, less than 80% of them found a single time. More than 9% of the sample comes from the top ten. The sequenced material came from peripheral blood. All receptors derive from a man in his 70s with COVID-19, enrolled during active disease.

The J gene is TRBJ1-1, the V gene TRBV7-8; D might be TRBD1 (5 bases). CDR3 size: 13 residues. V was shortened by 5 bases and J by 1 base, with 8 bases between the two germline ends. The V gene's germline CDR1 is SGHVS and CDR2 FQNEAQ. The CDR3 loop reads CASSAGRNTEAFF. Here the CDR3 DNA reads TGTGCCAGCAGCGCGGGACGGAACACTGAAGCTTTCTTT.

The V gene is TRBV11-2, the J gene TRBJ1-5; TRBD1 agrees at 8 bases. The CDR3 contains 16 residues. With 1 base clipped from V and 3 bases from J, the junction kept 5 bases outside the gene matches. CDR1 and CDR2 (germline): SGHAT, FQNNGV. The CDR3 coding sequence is TGTGCCAGCAGCTTAGGGCAGGGGGCGATCAATCAGCCCCAGCATTTT. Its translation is CASSLGQGAINQPQHF. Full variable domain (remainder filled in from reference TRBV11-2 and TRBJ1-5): EAGVAQSPRYKIIEKRQSVAFWCNPISGHATLYWYQQILGQGPKLLIQFQNNGVVDDSQLPKDRFSAERLKGVDSTLKIQPAKLEDSAVYLCASSLGQGAINQPQHFGDGTRLSIL.

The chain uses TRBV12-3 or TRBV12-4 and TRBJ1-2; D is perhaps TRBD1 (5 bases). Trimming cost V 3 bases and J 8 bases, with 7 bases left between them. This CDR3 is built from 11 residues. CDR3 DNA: TGTGCCAGCAGTTTTAAGGGGGGCTACACCTTC. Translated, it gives CASSFKGGYTF.

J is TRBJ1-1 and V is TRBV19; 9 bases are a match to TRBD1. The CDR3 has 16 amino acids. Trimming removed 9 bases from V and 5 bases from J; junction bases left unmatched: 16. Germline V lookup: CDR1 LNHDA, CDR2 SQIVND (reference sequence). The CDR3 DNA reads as TGTGCCAGCAGAACCGGGACAGGGAATTATGGAACTGAAGCTTTCTTT. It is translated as CASRTGTGNYGTEAFF.

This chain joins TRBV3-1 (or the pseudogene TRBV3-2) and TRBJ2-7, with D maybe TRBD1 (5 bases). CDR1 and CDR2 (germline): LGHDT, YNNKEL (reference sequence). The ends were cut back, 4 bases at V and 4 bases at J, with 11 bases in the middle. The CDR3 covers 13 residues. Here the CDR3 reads CASSRGAEYEQYF. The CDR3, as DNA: TGTGCCAGCAGCCGTGGGGCGGAGTACGAGCAGTACTTC.

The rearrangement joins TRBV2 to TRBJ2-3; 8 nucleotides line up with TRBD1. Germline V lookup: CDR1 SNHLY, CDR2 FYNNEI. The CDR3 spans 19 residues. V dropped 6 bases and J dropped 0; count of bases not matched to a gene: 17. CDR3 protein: CASSLQNLVTGVSTDTQYF. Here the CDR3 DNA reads TGTGCCAGCAGCCTTCAAAACCTAGTGACAGGGGTGAGCACAGATACGCAGTATTTT.

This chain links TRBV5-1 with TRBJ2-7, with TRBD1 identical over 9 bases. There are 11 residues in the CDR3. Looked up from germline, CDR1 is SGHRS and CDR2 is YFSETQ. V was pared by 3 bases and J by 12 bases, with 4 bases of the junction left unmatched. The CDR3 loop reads CASSSGQGRYF. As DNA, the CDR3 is TGCGCCAGCAGCTCGGGACAGGGTCGGTACTTC.

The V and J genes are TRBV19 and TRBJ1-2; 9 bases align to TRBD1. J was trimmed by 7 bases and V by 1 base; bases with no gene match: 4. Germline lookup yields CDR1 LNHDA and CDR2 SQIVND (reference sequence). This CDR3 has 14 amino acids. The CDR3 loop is CASSIGTGAVGYTF. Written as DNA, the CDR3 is TGTGCCAGTAGTATAGGGACAGGGGCTGTTGGCTACACCTTC.

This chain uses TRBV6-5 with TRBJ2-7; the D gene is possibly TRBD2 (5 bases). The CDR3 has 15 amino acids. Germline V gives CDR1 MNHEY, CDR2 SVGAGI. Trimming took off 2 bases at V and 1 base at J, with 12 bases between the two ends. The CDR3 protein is CASSYTRTSSYEQYF. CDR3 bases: TGTGCCAGCAGTTACACCCGGACTTCTTCCTACGAGCAGTACTTC.

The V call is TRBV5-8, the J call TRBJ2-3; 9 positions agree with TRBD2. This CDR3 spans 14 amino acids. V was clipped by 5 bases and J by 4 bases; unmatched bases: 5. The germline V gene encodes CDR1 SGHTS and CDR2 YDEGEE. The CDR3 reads CASRLAGDPDTQYF. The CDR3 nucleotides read TGTGCCAGCAGGTTAGCGGGGGACCCAGATACGCAGTATTTT.

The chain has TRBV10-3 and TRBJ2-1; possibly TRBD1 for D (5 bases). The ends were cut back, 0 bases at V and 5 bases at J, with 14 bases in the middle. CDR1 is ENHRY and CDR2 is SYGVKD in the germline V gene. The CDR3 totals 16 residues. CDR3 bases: TGTGCCATCAGTGAGTCGATGGCAGGGAAGCACAATGAGCAGTTCTTC. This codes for CAISESMAGKHNEQFF.

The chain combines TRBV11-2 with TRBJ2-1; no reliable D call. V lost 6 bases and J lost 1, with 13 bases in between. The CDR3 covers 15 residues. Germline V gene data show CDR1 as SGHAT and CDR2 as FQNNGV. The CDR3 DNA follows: TGTGCCAGCAGTCCCAAGCCATCATCCTACAATGAGCAGTTCTTC. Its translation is CASSPKPSSYNEQFF.

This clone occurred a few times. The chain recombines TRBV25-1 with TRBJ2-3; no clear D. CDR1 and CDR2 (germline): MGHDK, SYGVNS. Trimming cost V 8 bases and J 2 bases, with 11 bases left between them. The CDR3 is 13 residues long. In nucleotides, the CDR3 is TGTGCCAGCGGCCGAAGACTCACAGATACGCAGTATTTT. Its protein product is CASGRRLTDTQYF.